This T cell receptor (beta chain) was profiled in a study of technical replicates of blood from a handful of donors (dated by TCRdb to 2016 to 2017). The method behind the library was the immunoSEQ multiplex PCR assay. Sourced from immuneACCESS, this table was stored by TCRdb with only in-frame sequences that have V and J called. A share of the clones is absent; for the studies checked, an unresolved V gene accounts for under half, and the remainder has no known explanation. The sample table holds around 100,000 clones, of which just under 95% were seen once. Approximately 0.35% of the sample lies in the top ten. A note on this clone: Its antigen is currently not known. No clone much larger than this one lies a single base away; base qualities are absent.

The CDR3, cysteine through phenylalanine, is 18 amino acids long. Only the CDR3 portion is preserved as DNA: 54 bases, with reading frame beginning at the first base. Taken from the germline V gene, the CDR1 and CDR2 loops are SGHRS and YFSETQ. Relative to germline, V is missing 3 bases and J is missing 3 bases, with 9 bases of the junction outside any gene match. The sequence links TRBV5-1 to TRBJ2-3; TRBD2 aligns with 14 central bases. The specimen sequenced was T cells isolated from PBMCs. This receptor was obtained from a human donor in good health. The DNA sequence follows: TGCGCCAGCAGCTCTGGGACTAGCGGGAGATCTGTGACAGATACGCAGTATTTT. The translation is CASSSGTSGRSVTDTQYF.